This T cell receptor beta chain was recovered during a study of OX40 agonist ivuxolimab in advanced cancers. Study summary: Three patients, one with hepatocellular carcinoma and two with cutaneous melanoma, responded partially. Study-wide findings and caveats: The antigens recognized by the expanded peripheral T cells, that is their antigen specificity, were not determined.

Only in-frame clones appear in the TCRdb table, and some are missing; sequencing was by immunoSEQ multiplex PCR. The table shows tens of thousands of clones, with approximately 92% occurring only once. The cohort excluded patients with autoimmune disease history or systemic immunosuppression. There are 11 residues in the CDR3. The V end was cut by 5 bases, the J end by 2 bases, with 5 bases between. Germline loops: CDR1 SGHNT, CDR2 YYREEE (reference sequence). As concerns this clone: Its antigen remains unidentified.

The V and J genes are TRBV5-4 and TRBJ2-7; D remains unclear. This clonotype was obtained from an adult with an advanced solid tumor such as melanoma, head and neck, liver or kidney cancer. This specimen consisted of CD4+ or CD8+ T cells sorted from blood, obtained in a trial of the OX40 agonist ivuxolimab. The CDR3 DNA follows: TGTGCCAGCAGGGACGCCTACGAGCAGTACTTC. Protein: CASRDAYEQYF.